This TCR beta chain was profiled in a study of control samples from healthy donors and cancer patients (dated by TCRdb to the early 2020s). On this clone itself: Its cognate antigen has yet to be identified.

The germline V gene (reference sequence) yields SEHNR for CDR1 and FQNEAQ for CDR2. Trimming takes 0 bases from V and 0 bases from J, and the germline ends sit 9 bases apart. The CDR3 has 16 amino acids, counting the end cysteine and phenylalanine. Only CDR3 DNA is held: 48 bases, read in frame from base 1. The library was obtained by the immunoSEQ multiplex PCR assay. TCRdb's version of the immuneACCESS table is confined to in-frame rearrangements and falls short of the full clone set. An unresolved V gene accounts for under half of the shortfall where checked; the remainder is of unknown origin. The sample's own table lists around 190,000 clones. 2% to 2.5% of the sample is held by the ten biggest clonotypes.

The sequencing sample was made of blood. Rearrangement joined TRBV7-9 to TRBJ1-3; TRBD1 is a weak D gene call, 5 bases matching. The TCR sequence derives from a woman in her twenties or thirties in good health. In nucleotides, the sequence is TGTGCCAGCAGCTTAGCGCAGGACAACTCTGGAAACACCATATATTTT. This is translated as CASSLAQDNSGNTIYF.